Sequencing of this TCR beta chain was carried out in a study of T cell responses to AZD1222 COVID-19 vaccine (dated by TCRdb to about 2021). A note on the overall study: AZD1222 recipients whose second dose came at about 4 weeks and those whose second dose came at about 12 weeks were combined into one group, since spike-specific TCR depth and breadth did not differ between the two schedules. TCR sequencing covered more than 230 trial participants: 200 to 220 given two doses of AZD1222 and 26 given two doses of MenACWY control vaccine. Trial participants were enrolled into age subgroups of 18-55, 56-69 and 70-plus years, which contained around 150, 28 and 57 TCR-sequenced participants, respectively. General findings and caveats noted by the study authors: Most participants were white British and females outnumbered males, and the authors suggested that clonal diversity may have been underestimated. Only six AZD1222 recipients were SARS-CoV-2 seropositive at baseline, limiting conclusions about previously exposed vaccinees. The vaccine-associated CD4 TCRs covered the entire spike protein, and the dominant responses fell in regions 160-218 and 743-854. The 56-69-year group was small, and its depth increase did not reach significance, likely because of low power. Reportedly, almost half of the unique spike-specific TCRs recognized epitopes lying outside the regions that are mutated in the B.1.351 and B.1.1.7 variants. After two AZD1222 doses, spike-specific TCR breadth and depth were significantly higher than at day 0 and than in MenACWY recipients. No day 14 peak-response samples were available, so repertoires were characterized only after the peak T cell response.

In the paper's terms, the time point label means: baseline before first vaccination. Samples from vaccinated people were obtained from the UK trials COV001 and COV002, which included a single-blind randomized controlled phase 2/3 trial of AZD1222 (ChAdOx1 nCoV-19) in healthy adults. For TCRbeta chain sequencing, PBMC samples from trial participants were taken at day 0 and at day 28 after the second dose. This clone was detected once. It has no known antigen specificity. Nothing much larger sits one base from this clone, and base qualities are not available. The CDR3 regions of human TCRbeta chains were analyzed by immunosequencing. The original pipeline was this. Repertoire TCRs were checked for matches against a reference library of SARS-CoV-2-specific TCRs that had been generated using the MIRA antigen-specificity platform. Breadth was defined as the fraction of unique TCRs that were SARS-CoV-2-associated, and depth was defined as the fraction of total T cells that were SARS-CoV-2-associated. Using the MIRA data, each spike-specific TCR was mapped to the spike region that the TCR reacts to and placed in a CD4 or CD8 class. Log10-transformed breadth and depth values were compared by one-way ANOVA with Sidak's multiple comparisons tests. What TCRdb holds here is the immuneACCESS table cut down to in-frame rearrangements. Part of the clones is not present; checked against another copy, under half of the missing clones reflect an unresolved V gene, and the others are unexplained. That table furnishes V, J and clone size, whereas the DNA furnished D and trimming. The sample has around 130,000 clones on record, 88% of them singletons. 7.5% to 8% of the sample is in the top ten clones.

The origin of this receptor is an adult in good health. Sequenced material: peripheral blood, taken on day 0 of AZD1222 vaccination.

Here is the DNA: TGTGCCAGCAGCTTGGTAGGGTCTCTGAACACTGAAGCTTTCTTT. The translation is CASSLVGSLNTEAFF. The receptor chain draws on TRBV5-5 and TRBJ1-1; the D gene remains uncertain. From the cysteine up to the phenylalanine, the CDR3 has a length of 15 residues. CDR3 DNA only is kept here, 45 bases in frame from base 1. For CDR1 and CDR2, the germline V gene (reference sequence) lists SGHKS and YYEKEE. The germline ends are 9 bases apart after V is trimmed by 0 bases and J by 0 bases.